This T cell receptor beta chain is drawn from a study of T cell changes during pregnancy in multiple sclerosis. The protocol was immunoSEQ multiplex PCR, while the TCRdb copy is restricted to in-frame clones and leaves out a portion. The sample shows approximately 40,000 clones, roughly 89% of them seen only once. Trimming cost V 7 bases and J 5 bases, with 6 bases left between them. CDR3 length: 11 amino acids. CDR1 is SGHNT, CDR2 YYREEE, per germline (reference sequence). The source was CD4+ T cells from peripheral blood mononuclear cells, collected before pregnancy. The chain carries TRBV5-4 and TRBJ1-4; D unclear. The clonotype comes from a female donor with multiple sclerosis, enrolled in a pregnancy study. CDR3 in amino acids: CASHANEKLFF. CDR3 coding DNA: TGTGCCAGCCATGCGAATGAAAAACTGTTTTTT.